Only a few counts were recorded for the clone carrying this T cell receptor (beta chain). Its antigen remains unidentified. These data originate in a study of response to subunit inactivated influenza vaccine. TCRdb independently ran MiXCR on the RT-PCR reads; one entry per CDR3 protein. Of 500,000 to 750,000 distinct CDR3 sequences listed, around 13% were seen once; the top ten hold roughly 11%. The ends were cut back, 1 base at V and 4 bases at J, with 15 bases in the middle. The germline V gene encodes CDR1 LGHNA and CDR2 YNFKEQ. CDR3 length equals 16 residues. Overall study results and limits: Authors suggested each seasonal flu vaccination may recruit only limited numbers of new T cells.

Source: PBMCs from blood, taken roughly 12 days after vaccination. The receptor comes from a man over 45 who received an inactivated influenza vaccine. The chain employs TRBV4-2 and TRBJ2-3; possible D gene TRBD2, 6 bases. The CDR3 reads CASSQGKRAGADTQYF. In DNA form, the CDR3 reads TGTGCCAGCAGCCAAGGCAAGCGGGCCGGCGCAGATACGCAGTATTTT.